Listed below are T cell receptor beta chains from one sample, sequenced in a study of cytomegalovirus exposure and HLA in healthy donors. Repertoires were generated with immunoSEQ multiplex PCR, while TCRdb's copy carries only in-frame clones and drops some. This table has around 97,000 clones, 73% appearing once. The sequenced sample consisted of PBMCs. These receptors came from a man in his forties in good health and CMV-seronegative. CDR3s include the opening cysteine and the closing phenylalanine or tryptophan. The order of the fields is clone size, V gene, D gene, J gene, CDR3 protein, CDR3 DNA. D genes are given only for firm matches. Expanded clones get a size class; other rows say once, few or many, or leave the size out.

clone_size: .; v_call: TRBV25-1; d_call: .; j_call: TRBJ1-1; cdr3_aa: CASSEGGALGTEAFF; cdr3_nt: TGTGCCAGCAGTGAGGGGGGGGCGCTCGGCACTGAAGCTTTCTTT
clone_size: .; v_call: TRBV5-6; d_call: TRBD2; j_call: TRBJ2-3; cdr3_aa: CASSLGLAGASTDTQYF; cdr3_nt: TGTGCCAGCAGCCTGGGACTAGCGGGGGCTAGCACAGATACGCAGTATTTT
clone_size: .; v_call: TRBV5-1; d_call: .; j_call: TRBJ2-2; cdr3_aa: CASSSNTGELFF; cdr3_nt: TGCGCCAGCAGCTCAAACACCGGGGAGCTGTTTTTT
clone_size: .; v_call: TRBV18; d_call: .; j_call: TRBJ2-3; cdr3_aa: CASSPRAGARVTDTQYF; cdr3_nt: TGTGCCAGCTCACCAAGGGCGGGGGCCCGCGTCACAGATACGCAGTATTTT
clone_size: .; v_call: TRBV7-2; d_call: TRBD1; j_call: TRBJ1-5; cdr3_aa: CASSRDRGPSGSNQPQHF; cdr3_nt: TGTGCCAGCAGCCGGGACAGGGGGCCAAGCGGTAGCAATCAGCCCCAGCATTTT
clone_size: .; v_call: TRBV28; d_call: TRBD2; j_call: TRBJ2-7; cdr3_aa: CASSSLSGGQGMEQYF; cdr3_nt: TGTGCCAGCAGTTCCCTTAGCGGGGGCCAGGGTATGGAGCAGTACTTC
clone_size: .; v_call: TRBV7-9; d_call: TRBD2; j_call: TRBJ2-7; cdr3_aa: CASSRLAGGSYEQYF; cdr3_nt: TGTGCCAGCAGCCGGCTAGCGGGGGGCTCCTACGAGCAGTACTTC
clone_size: .; v_call: TRBV28; d_call: .; j_call: TRBJ1-4; cdr3_aa: CASSLTGLNNEKLFF; cdr3_nt: TGTGCCAGCAGTTTGACTGGGTTAAATAATGAAAAACTGTTTTTT
clone_size: .; v_call: TRBV25-1; d_call: TRBD2; j_call: TRBJ2-1; cdr3_aa: CASSDPGGVSWNEQFF; cdr3_nt: TGTGCCAGCAGTGATCCGGGGGGGGTATCATGGAATGAGCAGTTCTTC
clone_size: .; v_call: TRBV5-1; d_call: .; j_call: TRBJ2-3; cdr3_aa: CASSLEAADTQYF; cdr3_nt: TGCGCCAGCAGCTTGGAGGCGGCGGATACGCAGTATTTT
clone_size: .; v_call: TRBV4-2; d_call: .; j_call: TRBJ2-2; cdr3_aa: CASSLKRAGELFF; cdr3_nt: TGTGCCAGCAGCCTAAAAAGAGCGGGGGAGCTGTTTTTT
clone_size: .; v_call: TRBV7-9; d_call: .; j_call: TRBJ2-7; cdr3_aa: CASSLAQTKFGSYEQYF; cdr3_nt: TGTGCCAGCAGCTTAGCCCAGACAAAATTTGGCTCCTACGAGCAGTACTTC
clone_size: few; v_call: TRBV5-1; d_call: .; j_call: TRBJ1-4; cdr3_aa: CASSLELGSGREKLFF; cdr3_nt: TGCGCCAGCAGCTTAGAACTTGGGTCAGGGAGGGAAAAACTGTTTTTT
clone_size: .; v_call: TRBV2; d_call: .; j_call: TRBJ2-7; cdr3_aa: CASSYSYEQYF; cdr3_nt: TGTGCCAGCAGTTACTCCTACGAGCAGTACTTC
clone_size: .; v_call: TRBV27; d_call: .; j_call: TRBJ2-1; cdr3_aa: CASSLQGRDEQFF; cdr3_nt: TGTGCCAGCAGCTTACAGGGGAGGGATGAGCAGTTCTTC
clone_size: .; v_call: TRBV5-6; d_call: TRBD2; j_call: TRBJ2-3; cdr3_aa: CASSFLVLAGGQDTQYF; cdr3_nt: TGTGCCAGCAGCTTCCTGGTACTAGCGGGGGGGCAGGATACGCAGTATTTT
clone_size: .; v_call: TRBV2; d_call: TRBD2; j_call: TRBJ2-5; cdr3_aa: CASSARGAGAQETQYF; cdr3_nt: TGTGCCAGCAGTGCCCGGGGAGCGGGGGCCCAAGAGACCCAGTACTTC
clone_size: few; v_call: TRBV5-1; d_call: TRBD2; j_call: TRBJ2-5; cdr3_aa: CASSWGTSGFQETQYF; cdr3_nt: TGCGCCAGCAGCTGGGGGACTAGCGGGTTCCAAGAGACCCAGTACTTC
clone_size: .; v_call: TRBV19; d_call: TRBD1; j_call: TRBJ1-4; cdr3_aa: CASSIGDRDRELFF; cdr3_nt: TGTGCCAGTAGTATAGGGGACAGGGACCGAGAACTGTTTTTT
clone_size: .; v_call: TRBV7-4; d_call: TRBD1; j_call: TRBJ2-7; cdr3_aa: CATVPGQIYEQYF; cdr3_nt: TGTGCCACAGTTCCGGGACAGATCTACGAGCAGTACTTC
clone_size: .; v_call: TRBV2; d_call: .; j_call: TRBJ1-6; cdr3_aa: CASSEDSPSPLHF; cdr3_nt: TGTGCCAGCAGCGAGGACAGTCCCTCACCCCTCCACTTT
clone_size: once; v_call: TRBV10-3; d_call: .; j_call: TRBJ1-1; cdr3_aa: CAINQGRDTEAFF; cdr3_nt: TGTGCCATCAACCAGGGGAGGGACACTGAAGCTTTCTTT
clone_size: .; v_call: TRBV7-2; d_call: TRBD2; j_call: TRBJ2-5; cdr3_aa: CASSARTSGGSQQYF; cdr3_nt: TGTGCCAGCAGCGCACGGACTAGCGGGGGGTCCCAGCAGTACTTC
clone_size: .; v_call: TRBV13; d_call: TRBD1; j_call: TRBJ1-6; cdr3_aa: CASSPGTGNSPLHF; cdr3_nt: TGTGCCAGCAGCCCCGGGACAGGTAATTCACCCCTCCACTTT
clone_size: once; v_call: TRBV6-1; d_call: .; j_call: TRBJ2-7; cdr3_aa: CASSPWGGTYEQYF; cdr3_nt: TGTGCCAGCAGCCCATGGGGGGGCACCTACGAGCAGTACTTC